This entry lists 2 T cell receptor beta chains sequenced from one sample in a study of T cell changes during pregnancy in multiple sclerosis. Only in-frame clones appear in the TCRdb table, and some are missing; sequencing was by immunoSEQ multiplex PCR. Altogether some 59,000 clones are present, roughly 91% being singletons, with the ten largest covering 1% to 1.5%. This material consisted of peripheral blood, taken in the second trimester of pregnancy. These receptors were taken from a female donor with multiple sclerosis, enrolled in a pregnancy study.

The chain is built from TRBV29-1 and TRBJ1-1; possible D gene TRBD1, 6 bases. Germline lookup yields CDR1 SQVTM and CDR2 ANQGSEA. Trimming pared 6 bases from V and 9 bases from J, leaving 20 bases between. This CDR3 has 13 residues. Written as DNA, the CDR3 is TGCAGCGTCCAGAAAACCGATGGACAGAAAGCTTTCTTT. Its protein is CSVQKTDGQKAFF.

The rearrangement joins TRBV7-9 to TRBJ1-2; D is uncertain. This CDR3 is built from 11 residues. V was cut by 7 bases and J by 12 bases, with 15 bases left in between. The V gene's germline CDR1 is SEHNR and CDR2 FQNEAQ (reference sequence). The CDR3 loop reads CASTQLAENTF. The CDR3 nucleotides read TGTGCCAGCACCCAGTTAGCGGAGAACACCTTC.